This T cell receptor (beta chain) was documented in a study of blood T cell repertoires in COVID-19. Study background: COVID-19 samples from acute and convalescent phases originated in the United States, Italy and Spain. From T cells, B-cell-depleted T cells, or PBMCs came the material, which was cDNA or gDNA.

Study processing details: Reference gene primer amplification yielded estimated nucleated cell counts. The assay was immunoSEQ multiplex PCR, and TCRdb's table has in-frame clones only and misses some. That table furnishes V, J and clone size, whereas the DNA furnished D and trimming. The repertoire has more than 250,000 clones, around 87% of them found once; the top ten carry 1%. V lost 4 bases and J lost 2; bases outside the gene matches: 7. The germline CDR1 and CDR2 sequences are MNHEY and SVGAGI. The CDR3 runs 15 residues. The sample comprised peripheral blood. The chain uses TRBV6-5 and TRBJ2-7; 8 bases line up with TRBD1. This receptor was identified in a man aged 50 to 59 with active or convalescent COVID-19. As DNA, the CDR3 is TGTGCCAGCAGTTCCGACAGGGGCACCACCTACGAGCAGTACTTC. It codes for CASSSDRGTTYEQYF.